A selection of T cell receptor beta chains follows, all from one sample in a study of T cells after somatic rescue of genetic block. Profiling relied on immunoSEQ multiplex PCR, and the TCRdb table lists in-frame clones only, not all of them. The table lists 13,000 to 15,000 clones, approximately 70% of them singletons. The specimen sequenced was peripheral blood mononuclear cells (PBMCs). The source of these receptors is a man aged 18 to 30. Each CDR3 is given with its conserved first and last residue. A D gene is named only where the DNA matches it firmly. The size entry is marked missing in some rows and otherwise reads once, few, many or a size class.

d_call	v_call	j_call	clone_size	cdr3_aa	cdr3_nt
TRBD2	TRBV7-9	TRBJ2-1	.	CASSFSATSGTQQFF	TGTGCCAGCAGCTTCTCCGCGACTAGCGGGACCCAGCAGTTCTTC
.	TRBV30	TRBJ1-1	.	CAWSRPLGAFF	TGTGCCTGGAGCCGGCCCTTAGGAGCTTTCTTT
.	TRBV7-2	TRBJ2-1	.	CASSSRNNEQFF	TGTGCCAGCAGCTCGAGGAACAATGAGCAGTTCTTC
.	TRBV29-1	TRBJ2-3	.	CSVGWGPDTQYF	TGCAGCGTTGGGTGGGGCCCAGATACGCAGTATTTT
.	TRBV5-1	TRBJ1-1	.	CASSLDGGLTEAFF	TGCGCCAGCAGCTTGGATGGGGGGCTTACTGAAGCTTTCTTT
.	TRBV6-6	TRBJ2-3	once	CASSHTDTQYF	TGTGCCAGCAGTCATACAGATACGCAGTATTTT
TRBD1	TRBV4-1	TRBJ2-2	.	CASSHIPRGQGNTGELFF	TGCGCCAGCAGCCATATCCCTAGGGGACAGGGGAACACCGGGGAGCTGTTTTTT
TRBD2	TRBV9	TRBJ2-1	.	CASSPHSGRENEQFF	TGTGCCAGCAGCCCCCATAGCGGGAGGGAAAATGAGCAGTTCTTC
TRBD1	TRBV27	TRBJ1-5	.	CASRPGTAYQPQHF	TGTGCCAGCAGGCCAGGGACAGCTTATCAGCCCCAGCATTTT
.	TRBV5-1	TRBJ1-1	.	CASSLTATPNTEAFF	TGCGCCAGCAGCTTGACGGCCACTCCGAACACTGAAGCTTTCTTT
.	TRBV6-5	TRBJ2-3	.	CASSYSSLGTDTQYF	TGTGCCAGCAGTTACTCGTCGTTGGGGACAGATACGCAGTATTTT
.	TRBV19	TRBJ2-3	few	CASMGHTDTQYF	TGTGCCAGTATGGGCCACACAGATACGCAGTATTTT
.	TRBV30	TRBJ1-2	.	CAWSVRFGSYGYTF	TGTGCCTGGAGTGTACGATTCGGAAGCTATGGCTACACCTTC